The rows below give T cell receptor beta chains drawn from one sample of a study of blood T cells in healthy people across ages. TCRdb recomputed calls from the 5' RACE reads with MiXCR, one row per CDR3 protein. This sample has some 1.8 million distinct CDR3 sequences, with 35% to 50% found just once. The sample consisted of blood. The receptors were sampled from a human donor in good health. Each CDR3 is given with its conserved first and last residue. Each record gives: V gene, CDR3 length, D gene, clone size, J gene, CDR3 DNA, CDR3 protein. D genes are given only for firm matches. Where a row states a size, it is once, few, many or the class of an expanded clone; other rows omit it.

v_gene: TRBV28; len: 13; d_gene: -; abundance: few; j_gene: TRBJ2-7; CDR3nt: TGTGCCAGCACGGACACTTCTTCCTACGAGCAGTACTTC; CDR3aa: CASTDTSSYEQYF
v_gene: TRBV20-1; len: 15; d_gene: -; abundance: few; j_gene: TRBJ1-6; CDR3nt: TGCAGTGCTGACGCTACAGGGTACTATAATTCACCCCTCCACTTT; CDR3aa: CSADATGYYNSPLHF
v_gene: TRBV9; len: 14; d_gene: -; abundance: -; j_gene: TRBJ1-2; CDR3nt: TGTGCCAGCAGCTCAGGGCCCAGGCACTATGGCTACACCTTC; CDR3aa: CASSSGPRHYGYTF
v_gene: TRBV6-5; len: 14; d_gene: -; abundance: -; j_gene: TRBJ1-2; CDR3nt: TGTGCCAGCAGCCTTTATCCCCGGGGCTATGGCTACACCTTC; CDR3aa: CASSLYPRGYGYTF
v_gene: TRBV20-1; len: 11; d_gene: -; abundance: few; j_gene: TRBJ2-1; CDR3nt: TGCAGTGGCACCGCAGGCCATGAGCAGTTCTTC; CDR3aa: CSGTAGHEQFF
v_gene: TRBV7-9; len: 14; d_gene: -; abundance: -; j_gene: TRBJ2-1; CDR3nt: TGTGCCAGCAGAAGAATGGTTACGAACAATGAGCAGTTCTTC; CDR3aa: CASRRMVTNNEQFF
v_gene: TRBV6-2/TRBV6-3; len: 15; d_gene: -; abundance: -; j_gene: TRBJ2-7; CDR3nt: TGTGCCAGCAGTTATCTCCGAGACGCCGCCTACGAGCAGTACTTC; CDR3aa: CASSYLRDAAYEQYF
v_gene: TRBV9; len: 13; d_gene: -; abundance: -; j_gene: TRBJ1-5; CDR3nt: TGTGCCAGCAGCATACGGTGGGATCAGCCCCAGCATTTT; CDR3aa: CASSIRWDQPQHF
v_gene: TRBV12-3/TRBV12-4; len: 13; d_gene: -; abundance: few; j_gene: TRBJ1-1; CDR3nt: TGTGCCAGCAGCACGGACTGGGCGACTGAAGCTTTCTTT; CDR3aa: CASSTDWATEAFF
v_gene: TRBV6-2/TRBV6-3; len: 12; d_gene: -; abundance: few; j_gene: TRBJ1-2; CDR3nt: TGTGCCAGCACAGACTCAGGACGTGGCTACACCTTC; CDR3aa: CASTDSGRGYTF
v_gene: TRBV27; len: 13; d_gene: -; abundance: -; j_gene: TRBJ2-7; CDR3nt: TGTGCCAGCAGTTCAGGGGAGGCCTACGAGCAGTACTTC; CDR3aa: CASSSGEAYEQYF
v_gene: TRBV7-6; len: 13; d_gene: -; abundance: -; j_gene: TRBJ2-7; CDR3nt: TGTGCCAGCAGCTTAGGGGATGGCCACGAGCAGTACTTC; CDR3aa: CASSLGDGHEQYF
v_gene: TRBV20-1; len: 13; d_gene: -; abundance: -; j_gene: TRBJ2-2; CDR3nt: TGCAGTGCCCGGTCGGGGAACACCGGGGAGCTGTTTTTT; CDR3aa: CSARSGNTGELFF
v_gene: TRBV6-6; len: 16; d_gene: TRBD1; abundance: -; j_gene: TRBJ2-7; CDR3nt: TGTGCCAGCAGTCGACAGGGGGAGACGAGCTCCTACGAGCAGTACTTC; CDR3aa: CASSRQGETSSYEQYF
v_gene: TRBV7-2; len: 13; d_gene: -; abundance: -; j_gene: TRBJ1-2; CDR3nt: TGTGCCGTCAGTGTGGCAGAGAACTATGGCTACACCTTC; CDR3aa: CAVSVAENYGYTF
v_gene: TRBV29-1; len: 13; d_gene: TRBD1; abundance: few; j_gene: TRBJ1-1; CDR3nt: TGCAGCGCTTACCAAGGGGGCCTAGTTGAAGCTTTCTTT; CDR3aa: CSAYQGGLVEAFF
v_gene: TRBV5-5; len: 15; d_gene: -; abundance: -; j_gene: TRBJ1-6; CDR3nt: TGTGCCAGCAGCCTCCGCGGGGGAGATAATTCACCCCTCCACTTT; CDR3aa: CASSLRGGDNSPLHF
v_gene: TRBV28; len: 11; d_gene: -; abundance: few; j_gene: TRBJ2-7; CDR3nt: TGTGCCAGCAGGGAACAGTTCGAGCAGTACTTC; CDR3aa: CASREQFEQYF
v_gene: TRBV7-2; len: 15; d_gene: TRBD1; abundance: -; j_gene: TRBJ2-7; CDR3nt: TGTGCCAGCAGCCCAACAGGGGGCCGTCAGGGAGAGCAGTACTTC; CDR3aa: CASSPTGGRQGEQYF
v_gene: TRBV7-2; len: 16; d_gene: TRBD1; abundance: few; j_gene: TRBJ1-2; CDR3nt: TGTGCCAGCAGCCTAACCCGGACAGGGAAGGACTATGGCTACACCTTC; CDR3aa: CASSLTRTGKDYGYTF
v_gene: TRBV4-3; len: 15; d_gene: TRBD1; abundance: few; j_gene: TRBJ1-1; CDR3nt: TGCGCCAGCAGCCACAGGGACAGTTCTAACACTGAAGCTTTCTTT; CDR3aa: CASSHRDSSNTEAFF
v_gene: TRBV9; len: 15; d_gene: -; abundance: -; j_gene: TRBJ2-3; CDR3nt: TGTGCCAGCAGCGTAGTAGCAGGGATCACAGATACGCAGTATTTT; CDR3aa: CASSVVAGITDTQYF
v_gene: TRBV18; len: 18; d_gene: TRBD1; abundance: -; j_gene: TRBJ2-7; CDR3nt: TGTGCCAGCCCACTTATTCCGTCCGGGACAGGGGTGACCTACGAGCAGTACTTC; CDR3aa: CASPLIPSGTGVTYEQYF
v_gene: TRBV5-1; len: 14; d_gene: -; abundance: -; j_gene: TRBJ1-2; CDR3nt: TGCGCCAGCAGCTTACACCACAGGGACTATGGCTACACCTTC; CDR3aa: CASSLHHRDYGYTF
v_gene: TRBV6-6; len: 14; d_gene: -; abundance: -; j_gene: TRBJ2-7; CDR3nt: TGTGCCAGCAGTGACGGACTGCTAGGCTACGAGCAGTACTTC; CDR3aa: CASSDGLLGYEQYF
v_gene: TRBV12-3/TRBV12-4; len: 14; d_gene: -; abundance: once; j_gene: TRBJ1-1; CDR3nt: TGTGCCAGCAGTTTAGGGGGTTCAGTCCTCAAAGCTTTCTTT; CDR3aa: CASSLGGSVLKAFF
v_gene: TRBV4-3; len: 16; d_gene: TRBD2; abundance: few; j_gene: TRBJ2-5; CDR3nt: TGCGCCAGCAGCCAAGAAGTCCTAGCGGGGGCGGTGACCCAGTACTTC; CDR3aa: CASSQEVLAGAVTQYF
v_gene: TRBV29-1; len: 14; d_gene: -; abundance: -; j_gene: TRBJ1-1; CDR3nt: TGCAGCGTTGAAGTAAGGGGAATTATCAGGCGGGCTTTCTTT; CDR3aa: CSVEVRGIIRRAFF
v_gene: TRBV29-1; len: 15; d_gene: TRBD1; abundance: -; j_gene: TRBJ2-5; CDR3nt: TGCAGCGTTGCAGGAGGTGGGACAGTAGGGGAGACCCAGTGCTTC; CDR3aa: CSVAGGGTVGETQCF
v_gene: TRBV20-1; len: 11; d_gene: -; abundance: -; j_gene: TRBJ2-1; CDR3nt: TGCAGGGCGTCACTCCTCGGTGAGCAGTTCTTC; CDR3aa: CRASLLGEQFF
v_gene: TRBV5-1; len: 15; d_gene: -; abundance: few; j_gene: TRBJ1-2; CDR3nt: TGCGCCAGCAGCTCGACAGCCAACCTCAACTATGGCTACACCTTC; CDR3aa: CASSSTANLNYGYTF
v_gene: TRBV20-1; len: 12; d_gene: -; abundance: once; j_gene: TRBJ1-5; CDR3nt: TGCAGTGCTAGAGAAAACGTTCAGCCCCAGCATTTT; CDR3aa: CSARENVQPQHF
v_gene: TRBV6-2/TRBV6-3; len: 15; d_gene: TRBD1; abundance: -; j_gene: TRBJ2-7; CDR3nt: TGTGCCAGCAGTTCCCCCGGGACAGTTGGCTACGAGCAGTACTTC; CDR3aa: CASSSPGTVGYEQYF
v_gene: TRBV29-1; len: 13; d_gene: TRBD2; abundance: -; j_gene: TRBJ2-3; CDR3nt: TGCAGTGCCGGGACTACCGCCCCAGATACGCAGTATTTT; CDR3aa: CSAGTTAPDTQYF
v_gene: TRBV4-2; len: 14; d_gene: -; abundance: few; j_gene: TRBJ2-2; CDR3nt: TGTGCCAGCAGCCAAGATTGGGCCACCGGGGAGCTGTTTTTT; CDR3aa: CASSQDWATGELFF
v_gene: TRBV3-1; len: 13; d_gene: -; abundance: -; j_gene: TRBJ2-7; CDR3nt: TGTGCCAGCAGCCAAGATGCCTTCGGGCGGCAGTACTTC; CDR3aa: CASSQDAFGRQYF
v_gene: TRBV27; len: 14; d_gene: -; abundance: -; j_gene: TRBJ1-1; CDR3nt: TGTGCCAGCAGTTTCCGCGACGGGAACACTGAAGCTTTCTTT; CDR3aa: CASSFRDGNTEAFF
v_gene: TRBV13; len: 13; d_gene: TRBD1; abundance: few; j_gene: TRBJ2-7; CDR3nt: TGTGCCAGCAGCCAGACAGGGGAGCTCGAGCAGTACTTC; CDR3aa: CASSQTGELEQYF
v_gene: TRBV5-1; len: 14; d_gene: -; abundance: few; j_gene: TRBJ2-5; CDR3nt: TGCGCCAGCAGCTCAACTCAGGGGATGAAGACCCAGTACTTC; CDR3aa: CASSSTQGMKTQYF
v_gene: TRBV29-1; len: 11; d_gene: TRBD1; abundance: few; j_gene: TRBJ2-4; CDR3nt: TGCAGCGTAAGCCGGGACAGGGAGCAGTACTTC; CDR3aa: CSVSRDREQYF
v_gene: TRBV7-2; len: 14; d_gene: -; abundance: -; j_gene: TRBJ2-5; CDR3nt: TGTGCCAGCAGCTTAGATCGTTGGACCGAGACCCAGTACTTC; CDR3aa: CASSLDRWTETQYF
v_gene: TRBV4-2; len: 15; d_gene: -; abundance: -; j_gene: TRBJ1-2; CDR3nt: TGTGCCAGCAGACGAGACAGTAATCAGGGCCATGGCTACACCTTC; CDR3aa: CASRRDSNQGHGYTF
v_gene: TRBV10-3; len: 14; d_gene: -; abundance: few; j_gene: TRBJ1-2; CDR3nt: TGTGCCATCAGTTCAGGGGCTTCTCTCTATGGCTACACCTTC; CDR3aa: CAISSGASLYGYTF
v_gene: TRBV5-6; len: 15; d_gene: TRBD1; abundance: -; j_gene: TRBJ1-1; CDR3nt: TGTGCCAGCAGCTTGTTACAGGGGTTGAGAGCTGAAGCTTTCTTT; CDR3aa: CASSLLQGLRAEAFF
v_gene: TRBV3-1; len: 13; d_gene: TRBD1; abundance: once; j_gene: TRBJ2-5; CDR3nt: TGTGCCAGTGCGGACAGGGGGCTTAAGACCCAGTACTTC; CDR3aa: CASADRGLKTQYF
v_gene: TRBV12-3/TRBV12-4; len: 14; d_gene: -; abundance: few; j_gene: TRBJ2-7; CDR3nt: TGTGCCAGCACCCTAGGGCAGGGAGGTTACGAGCAGTACTTC; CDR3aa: CASTLGQGGYEQYF
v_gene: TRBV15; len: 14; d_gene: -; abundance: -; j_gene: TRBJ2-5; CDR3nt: TGTGCCACCAGCAGAGTGGCAGTCCAAGAGACCCAGTACTTC; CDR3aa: CATSRVAVQETQYF
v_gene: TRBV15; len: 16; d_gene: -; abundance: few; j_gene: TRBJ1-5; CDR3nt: TGTGCCACCAGCAATTTCGCGGGGTTTAGCAATCAGCCCCAGCATTTT; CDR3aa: CATSNFAGFSNQPQHF
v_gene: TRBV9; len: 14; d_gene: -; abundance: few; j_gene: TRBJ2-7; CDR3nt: TGTGCCAGCAGCGTAGGGAAGGCCTCCTACGAGCAGTACTTC; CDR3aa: CASSVGKASYEQYF
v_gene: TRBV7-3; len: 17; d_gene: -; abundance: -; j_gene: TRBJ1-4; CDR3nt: TGTGCCAGCCGGGACCCGGTTGGAGATAGAGAAAATGAAAAACTGTTTTTT; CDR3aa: CASRDPVGDRENEKLFF
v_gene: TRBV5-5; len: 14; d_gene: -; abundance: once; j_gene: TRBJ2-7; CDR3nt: TGTGCCAGCAGCCCCGACATGGGTGACAACGAGCAGTACTTC; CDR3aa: CASSPDMGDNEQYF
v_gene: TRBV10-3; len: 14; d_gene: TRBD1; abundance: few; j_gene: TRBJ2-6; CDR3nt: TGTGCCAACGCCGACAGGGCTGGGGCCAACGTCCTGACTTTC; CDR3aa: CANADRAGANVLTF